This T cell receptor (delta chain) comes out of a study of human gamma delta and Vdelta1 T cells. Notes on the study in general: Reportedly, Delta One T cells were polyclonal and broadly targeted acute myeloid leukemia.

A few counts support this clone. Its antigen remains unknown. TCRdb made new clone calls on the PCR reads using CATT. Among fewer than 15,000 delta-chain clones listed, around 49% were seen once. Trimming pared 0 bases from V and 1 base from J, leaving 30 bases between. Germline lookup yields CDR1 TSWWSYY and CDR2 QGS. This CDR3 region has 22 residues. The chain has TRDV1 and TRDJ1; D is perhaps TRDD3 (6 bases). This clonotype was obtained from a human donor in good health. Sequenced: Vdelta1 gamma-delta T cells from blood grown in culture (DOT cells). The DNA of the CDR3 is TGTGCTCTTGGGGAACTTTCCCCCTCGGGGGGACAATCCGGTTGTAGCACCGATAAACTCATCTTT. The encoded protein is CALGELSPSGGQSGCSTDKLIF.